The rows below give T cell receptor beta chains drawn from one sample of a study of cytomegalovirus exposure and HLA in healthy donors. Assay: immunoSEQ multiplex PCR; the TCRdb copy retains only in-frame clones and omits some. This table holds 80,000 or so clones, roughly 75% found once. Sequencing was carried out using PBMCs. The receptor set was obtained from a woman aged 40 to 49 in good health and CMV-seronegative. Both conserved end residues are trimmed from each CDR3.

v_call	j_call	cdr3_aa
TRBV27	TRBJ2-1	ASSSQGAYNEQF
TRBV5-4	TRBJ2-3	ASSTKANTDTQY
TRBV19	TRBJ1-4	ASCEGTSTNEKLF
TRBV5-1	TRBJ2-5	ASHEGMAGGTEETQY
TRBV6-1	TRBJ1-5	ASEDRQGIQPQH
TRBV30	TRBJ2-2	AWSVSGSDTGELF
TRBV6-5	TRBJ2-3	ASSYTYWTSTDTQY
TRBV11-2	TRBJ2-4	ASSPRVLGDIQY
TRBV2	TRBJ2-2	ATRTGVPGELF
TRBV28	TRBJ1-2	ASSRDRGQVEGYT
TRBV7-3	TRBJ1-1	ASSRGLDGGAF
TRBV28	TRBJ2-3	ASSPRLGSADTQY
TRBV7-9	TRBJ1-1	ASSLGYGNTEAF
TRBV11-2	TRBJ2-1	ASSLILTDNEQF
TRBV5-5	TRBJ2-2	ASSLQAVPGELF
TRBV9	TRBJ1-1	ASSVGSRGTEAF
TRBV5-1	TRBJ1-1	ASSGTLKNTEAF
TRBV4-3	TRBJ2-3	ASSFGTSGFTDTQY
TRBV10-1	TRBJ1-1	ATQEGGSTEAF
TRBV7-2	TRBJ2-3	ASSLSGLADTDTQY
TRBV5-6	TRBJ2-2	ASSSLGQTNTGELF
TRBV15	TRBJ2-2	ATSRVTQGAGELF
TRBV11-2	TRBJ2-1	ASSTRPGQLNEQF
TRBV2	TRBJ1-2	ASSPYDLQGAPINYGYT
TRBV9	TRBJ2-7	ASSVELAAPYEQY
TRBV5-1	TRBJ1-5	ASSQTGTADQPQH
TRBV7-3	TRBJ2-3	ASSLWGQEDTQY
TRBV7-2	TRBJ2-3	ASSLDAGTDTQY
TRBV9	TRBJ1-1	ASTRTEDTEAF
TRBV7-2	TRBJ1-2	ASSRSGTGFGYT
TRBV6-4	TRBJ1-2	ASSPGGENYGYT
TRBV10-3	TRBJ2-1	AIRPGTSGYNEQF
TRBV30	TRBJ2-7	AWRRRDSSYEQY
TRBV6-1	TRBJ1-3	ASSLVTAPGNTIY
TRBV7-3	TRBJ1-5	ASSLTGRVDQPQH